This T cell receptor beta chain derives from a study of T-cell memory formation after mild COVID-19. General study findings and limits: Clones contracting over day 15 to 85 were CD4/CD8 balanced, with later expanders leaning CD4+.

Trimming at V came to 4 bases and at J to 5 bases, leaving 12 bases not matched to a gene. The CDR3 is 17 amino acids. Germline V CDR1 and CDR2: SGDLS, YYNGEE. Barcoded TCR alpha and TCR beta cDNA libraries with UMIs came from 5'RACE using constant-segment primers. MiXCR was run by TCRdb on the 5' RACE reads, yielding one entry per CDR3 protein. Of under 400,000 distinct CDR3 sequences detected, 20% to 25% appear once; the ten largest clones hold approximately 13%. For this clonotype: Antigen unknown.

Sequencing used PBMCs or a T cell subset sorted from them (not recorded which). The sequence came from an adult woman who had mild COVID-19 (a few samples of this study predate the infection). Cell type and time point are not known. The V gene is TRBV9, the J gene TRBJ2-3, with 11 bases identical to TRBD2. Written as DNA, the CDR3 is TGTGCCAGCAGCCCCCAACTAGCGGGAGCTTATAGAGATACGCAGTATTTT. Its protein is CASSPQLAGAYRDTQYF.